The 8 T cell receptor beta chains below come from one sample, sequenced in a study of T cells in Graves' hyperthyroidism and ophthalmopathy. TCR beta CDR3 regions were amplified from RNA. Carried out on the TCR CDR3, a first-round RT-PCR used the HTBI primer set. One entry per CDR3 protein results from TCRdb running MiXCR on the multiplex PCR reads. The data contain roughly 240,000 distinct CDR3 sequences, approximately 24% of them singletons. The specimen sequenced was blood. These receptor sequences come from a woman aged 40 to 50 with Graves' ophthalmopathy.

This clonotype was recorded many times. The CDR3 sequence: CASSHRDSPYSNQPQHF. The CDR3 DNA reads TGTGCCAGCAGCCACAGAGACAGCCCTTATAGCAATCAGCCCCAGCATTTT. The chain has TRBV7-9 and TRBJ1-5; a weak D match, TRBD1 (5 bases). Trimming took off 5 bases at V and 0 bases at J, with 17 bases between the two ends. Looked up from germline, CDR1 is SEHNR and CDR2 is FQNEAQ (reference sequence). This CDR3 contains 17 residues.

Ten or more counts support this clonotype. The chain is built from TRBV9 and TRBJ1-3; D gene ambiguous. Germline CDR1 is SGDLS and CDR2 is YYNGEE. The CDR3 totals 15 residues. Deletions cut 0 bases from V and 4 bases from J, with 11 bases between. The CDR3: CASSVDGGRGNTIYF. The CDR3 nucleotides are TGTGCCAGCAGCGTAGATGGAGGCAGGGGAAACACCATATATTTT. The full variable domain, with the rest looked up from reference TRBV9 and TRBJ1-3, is DSGVTQTPKHLITATGQRVTLRCSPRSGDLSVYWYQQSLDQGLQFLIQYYNGEERAKGNILERFSAQQFPDLHSELNLSSLELGDSALYFCASSVDGGRGNTIYFGEGSWLTVV.

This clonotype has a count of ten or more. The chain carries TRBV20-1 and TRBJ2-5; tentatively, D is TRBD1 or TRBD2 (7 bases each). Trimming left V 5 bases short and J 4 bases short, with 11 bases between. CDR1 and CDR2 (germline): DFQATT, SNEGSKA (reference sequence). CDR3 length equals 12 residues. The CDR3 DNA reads TGCAGTGCTCAGGGGGGGCGAGAGACCCAGTACTTC. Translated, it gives CSAQGGRETQYF.

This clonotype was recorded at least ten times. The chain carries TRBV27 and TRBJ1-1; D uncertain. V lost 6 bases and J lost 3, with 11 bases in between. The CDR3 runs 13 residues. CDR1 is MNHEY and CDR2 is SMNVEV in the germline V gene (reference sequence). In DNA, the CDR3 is TGTGCCAGCAGGGGCGGGTCCTACACTGAAGCTTTCTTT. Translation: CASRGGSYTEAFF.

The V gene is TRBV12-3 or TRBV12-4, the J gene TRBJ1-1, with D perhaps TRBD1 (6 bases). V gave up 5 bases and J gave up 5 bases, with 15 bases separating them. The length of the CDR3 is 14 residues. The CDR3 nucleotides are TGTGCCAGCAGTCCGCCGCCAGGGGCAACTGAAGCTTTCTTT. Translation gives CASSPPPGATEAFF.

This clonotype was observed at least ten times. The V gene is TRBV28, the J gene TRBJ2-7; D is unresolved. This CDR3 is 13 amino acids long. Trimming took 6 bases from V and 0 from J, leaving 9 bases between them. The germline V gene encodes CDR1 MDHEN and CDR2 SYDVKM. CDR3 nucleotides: TGTGCCAGCAGGCCTGTTCACTCCTACGAGCAGTACTTC. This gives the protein CASRPVHSYEQYF.

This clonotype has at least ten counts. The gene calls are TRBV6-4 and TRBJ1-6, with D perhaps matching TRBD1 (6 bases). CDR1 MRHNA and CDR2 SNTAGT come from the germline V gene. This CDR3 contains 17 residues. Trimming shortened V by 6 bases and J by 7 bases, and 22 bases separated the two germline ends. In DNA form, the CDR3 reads TGTGCCAGCAGGCCCAGAGGGGGGGACACTATCAATTCACCCCTCCACTTT. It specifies CASRPRGGDTINSPLHF.

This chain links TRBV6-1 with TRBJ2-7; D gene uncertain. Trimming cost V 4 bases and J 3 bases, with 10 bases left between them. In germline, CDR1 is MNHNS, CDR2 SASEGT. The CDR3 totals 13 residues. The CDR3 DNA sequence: TGTGCCAGCAGTGCCATCGACCGCTACGAGCAGTACTTC. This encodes CASSAIDRYEQYF.